The 8 T cell receptor beta chains reported below all come from one sample, sequenced in a study of early T cells in non-severe SARS-CoV-2 infection. One entry per CDR3 protein results from TCRdb running MiXCR on the 5' RACE reads. The repertoire holds 70,000 to 85,000 distinct CDR3 sequences, with around 12% as singletons. Sequenced material: whole blood, taken at baseline. The receptors come from an adult who was a healthcare worker with PCR-confirmed SARS-CoV-2 infection or an uninfected control (not recorded which). The donor label of this sample is uncertain.

This clonotype was detected ten times or more. The chain joins TRBV9 to TRBJ1-2, with D unclear. CDR3 length: 16 amino acids. Germline V gives CDR1 SGDLS, CDR2 YYNGEE. Trimming shortened V by 4 bases and J by 1 base, and 17 bases separated the two germline ends. The CDR3 nucleotides read TGTGCCAGCAGCTCTATAGGAGGGCGGATTAACTATGGCTACACCTTC. It yields the protein CASSSIGGRINYGYTF.

This clonotype was seen ten or more times. The chain uses TRBV11-1 and TRBJ2-7; a possible D gene is TRBD2 (7 bases). Germline V lookup: CDR1 SGHAT, CDR2 FQDESV (reference sequence). Trimming stripped 8 bases from V and 2 bases from J, with 19 bases between. The CDR3 loop spans 15 amino acids. The CDR3 protein is CASAKEGGAAYEQYF. The CDR3 DNA reads TGTGCCAGCGCAAAGGAGGGGGGGGCTGCCTACGAGCAGTACTTC. Drawing the rest from reference TRBV11-1 and TRBJ2-7, the complete variable domain is EAEVAQSPRYKITEKSQAVAFWCDPISGHATLYWYRQILGQGPELLVQFQDESVVDDSQLPKDRFSAERLKGVDSTLKIQPAELGDSAMYLCASAKEGGAAYEQYFGPGTRLTVT.

There are a few counts of this clonotype. The gene calls are TRBV19 and TRBJ2-7; a weak D match, TRBD1 (6 bases). The V and J ends lost 5 bases and 4 bases respectively, with 12 bases between them. The CDR3 consists of 13 residues. CDR1 LNHDA and CDR2 SQIVND come from the germline V gene (reference sequence). CDR3: CASSARDNYEQYF. The CDR3 coding sequence is TGTGCCAGTAGTGCCCGGGACAATTACGAGCAGTACTTC.

The sample holds a few counts of this clonotype. The J gene is TRBJ2-7, the V gene TRBV12-3 or TRBV12-4; D might be TRBD2 (5 bases). The CDR3 totals 11 residues. V was cut by 3 bases and J by 8 bases, with 8 bases left in between. The chain's CDR3 is CASSLVGKQYF. For the CDR3, the DNA is TGTGCCAGCAGTTTGGTCGGGAAGCAGTACTTC.

This clonotype turned up a few times. This chain connects TRBV4-1 to TRBJ2-7; D perhaps matches TRBD1 (6 bases). The CDR3 extends over 14 amino acids. Germline assignment: CDR1 MGHRA and CDR2 YSYEKL. V dropped 0 bases and J dropped 5 bases, with 11 bases sitting between them. CDR3 sequence reads: CASSQDGTGNEQYF. CDR3 nucleotide sequence: TGCGCCAGCAGCCAAGATGGAACAGGGAACGAGCAGTACTTC.

This clonotype was counted between two and nine times. V gene TRBV4-2 combines with J gene TRBJ2-5; D gene unclear. Trimming removed 4 bases from V and 5 bases from J, with 20 bases in between. Germline V gene sequence: CDR1 LGHNA, CDR2 YNFKEQ. The CDR3 has 16 amino acids. The CDR3 sequence: CASSRNPQTVGETQYF. CDR3 DNA: TGTGCCAGCAGCCGAAACCCACAGACGGTGGGTGAGACCCAGTACTTC.

The chain carries TRBV10-1 and TRBJ2-1, with a tentative D call TRBD1 (5 bases). The germline V and J ends were trimmed by 6 bases and 4 bases, with 22 bases remaining between them. CDR3 length: 17 residues. The germline V gene encodes CDR1 WNHNN and CDR2 SYGVQD (reference sequence). In DNA, the CDR3 is TGCGCCAGCAGCGAAAGCGAAGGGGAATTCTGGTACAATGAGCAGTTCTTC. Translating gives CASSESEGEFWYNEQFF.

The chain uses TRBV20-1 and TRBJ2-7; TRBD2 matches 7 bases. CDR1 is DFQATT and CDR2 is SNEGSKA in the germline V gene (reference sequence). The ends lost 1 base at V and 6 bases at J; junction bases unmatched: 6. The CDR3 spans 13 residues. CDR3 sequence: CSARGTRRLEQYF. As DNA, the CDR3 is TGCAGTGCTAGAGGGACTAGACGGCTCGAGCAGTACTTC.